This T cell receptor (beta chain) was captured by sequencing in a study of response to subunit inactivated influenza vaccine. CDR3 length: 13 amino acids. CDR1 SGHRS and CDR2 YFSETQ come from the germline V gene. V shed 4 bases and J shed 5 bases, with 13 bases lying between them. TCRdb reanalysed the RT-PCR reads using MiXCR and keeps one entry per CDR3 protein. The data contain about 480,000 distinct CDR3 sequences, roughly 27% of them singletons. Specimen: CD4+ T cells sorted from PBMCs, collected roughly 5 days after vaccination. V usage is TRBV5-1 and J usage is TRBJ2-7; D is possibly TRBD2 (6 bases). This sequence originates from a man aged 50-60 years who received an inactivated influenza vaccine. Here the CDR3 DNA reads TGCGCCAGCAGCGCGGACGGGGGAAACGAGCAGTACTTC. This codes for CASSADGGNEQYF.